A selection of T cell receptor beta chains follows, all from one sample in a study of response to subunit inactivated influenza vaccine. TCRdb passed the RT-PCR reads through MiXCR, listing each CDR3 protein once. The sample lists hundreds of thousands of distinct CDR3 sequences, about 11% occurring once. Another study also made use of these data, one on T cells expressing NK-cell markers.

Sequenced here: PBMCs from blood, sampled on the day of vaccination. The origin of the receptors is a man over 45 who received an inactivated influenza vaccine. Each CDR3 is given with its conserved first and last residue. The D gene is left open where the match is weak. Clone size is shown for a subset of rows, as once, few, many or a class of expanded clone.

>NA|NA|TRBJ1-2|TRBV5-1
TGCGCCAGCAGTTTCGAAGGAACGGGTGGCTACACCTTC
CASSFEGTGGYTF
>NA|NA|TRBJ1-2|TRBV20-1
TGCAGTGCTCCCCCCCCGGGGGTGGAAGGCTACACCTTC
CSAPPPGVEGYTF
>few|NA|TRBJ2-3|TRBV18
TGTGCCAGCTCACCACCACAGGGACACACAGATACGCAGTATTTT
CASSPPQGHTDTQYF
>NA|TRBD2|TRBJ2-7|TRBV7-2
TGTGCCAGCAAAACCGGGGGGTTAGTTATCTACGAGCAGTACTTC
CASKTGGLVIYEQYF
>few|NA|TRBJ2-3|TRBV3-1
TGTGCCAGCAGCCAAGACCCGGCTAACACAGATACGCAGTATTTT
CASSQDPANTDTQYF
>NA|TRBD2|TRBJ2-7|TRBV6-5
TGTGCCAGCAGTTACGTGGGACTAGATGGGGACGAGCAGTACTTC
CASSYVGLDGDEQYF
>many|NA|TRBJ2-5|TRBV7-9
TGTGCCAGCAGCTCACGACAGGTCGAGGAGACCCAGTACTTC
CASSSRQVEETQYF
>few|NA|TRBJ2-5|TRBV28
TGTGCCAGCAGGTTAACAGGGACGTTGGAGACCCAGTACTTC
CASRLTGTLETQYF
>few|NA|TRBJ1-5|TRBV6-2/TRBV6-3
TGTGCCAGCAGTTACGTGGTGAGGGGCCGGCCCCAGCATTTT
CASSYVVRGRPQHF
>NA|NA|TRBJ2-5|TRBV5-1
TGCGCCAGCAGCGCACAGGTCTACCAAGAGACCCAGTACTTC
CASSAQVYQETQYF
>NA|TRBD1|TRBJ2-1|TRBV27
TGTGCCAGCAGTTTTGTGGGACAGGGAGGCGAGCAGTTCTTC
CASSFVGQGGEQFF
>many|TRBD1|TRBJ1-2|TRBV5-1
TGCGCCAGCAGCTTGGATGAACCGGGACAGGGTGACTATGGCTACACCTTC
CASSLDEPGQGDYGYTF
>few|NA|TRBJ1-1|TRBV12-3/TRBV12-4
TGTGCCAGCAGTTTTACTAAGGGGACTGAAGCTTTCTTT
CASSFTKGTEAFF
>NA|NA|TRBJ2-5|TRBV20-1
TGCAGTGCCCAAAGGGGGATGGACGAGGAGACCCAGTACTTC
CSAQRGMDEETQYF
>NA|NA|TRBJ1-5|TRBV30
TGTGCCTGGAGTGTGGGGGGGACACATAGCAATCAGCCCCAGCATTTT
CAWSVGGTHSNQPQHF
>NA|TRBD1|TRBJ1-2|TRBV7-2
TGTGCCAGCAGCCTCGGGCCCGACAGGGTTGGTAGCTACACCTTC
CASSLGPDRVGSYTF
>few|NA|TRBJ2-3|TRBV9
TGTGCCAGCAGCGTAGACTCCTACGCGGATACGCAGTATTTT
CASSVDSYADTQYF
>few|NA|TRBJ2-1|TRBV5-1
TGCGCCAGCAGCTTGTCCCCTGGAGGGGAGCAGTTCTTC
CASSLSPGGEQFF
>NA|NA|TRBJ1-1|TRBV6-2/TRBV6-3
TGTGCCAGCACCTTATCAATGAGGGGGTCCACTGAAGCTTTCTTT
CASTLSMRGSTEAFF
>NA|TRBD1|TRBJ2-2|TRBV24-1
TGTGCCACCAGTGTAGGGACAGGGGGAAGCCTATACACCGGGGAGCTGTTTTTT
CATSVGTGGSLYTGELFF
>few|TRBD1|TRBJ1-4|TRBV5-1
TGCGCCAGCAGCTTGACACAGGGGGCTGAAAAACTGTTTTTT
CASSLTQGAEKLFF
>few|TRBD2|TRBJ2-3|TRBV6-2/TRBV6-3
TGTGCCAGCAGTTACGTCGCAAGCGGGGCCCGCACAGATACGCAGTATTTT
CASSYVASGARTDTQYF
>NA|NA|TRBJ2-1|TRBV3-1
TGTGCCAGCAGCCAAGATAGGCAGGCCGACAATGAGCAGTTCTTC
CASSQDRQADNEQFF
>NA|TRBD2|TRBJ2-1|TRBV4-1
TGCGCCAGCAGCCACTCCACTAGCGGGGGGGACAATGAGCAGTTCTTC
CASSHSTSGGDNEQFF
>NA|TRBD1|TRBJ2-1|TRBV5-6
TGTGCCAGCAGACCTACGGGACAGCGCTCCTACAATGAGCAGTTCTTC
CASRPTGQRSYNEQFF
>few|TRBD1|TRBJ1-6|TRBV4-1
TGCGCCAGCAGACAAATGACAGGGAGGAATTCACCCCTCCACTTT
CASRQMTGRNSPLHF
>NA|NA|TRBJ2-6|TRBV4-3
TGCGCCAGCAGGGCCCCCCACTCTGGGGCCAACGTCCTGACTTTC
CASRAPHSGANVLTF
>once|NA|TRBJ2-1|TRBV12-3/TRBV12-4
TGTGCCAGCAGTCTCCCCCCCGACGGCTACAATGAGCAGTTCTTC
CASSLPPDGYNEQFF
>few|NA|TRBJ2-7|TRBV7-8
TGTGCCAGCAGCTTAAGGGGCCCATGGGAGCAGTACTTC
CASSLRGPWEQYF
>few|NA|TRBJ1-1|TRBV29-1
TGCAGCGTGAGGAGGCACATGAACACTGAAGCTTTCTTT
CSVRRHMNTEAFF
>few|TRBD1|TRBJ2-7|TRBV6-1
TGTGCCAGCCAACCGGGACAGCACTACGAGCAGTACTTC
CASQPGQHYEQYF
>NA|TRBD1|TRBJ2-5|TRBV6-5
TGTGCCAGCAGTTCCGCGACAGGGGGCTCGGGAGAGACCCAGTACTTC
CASSSATGGSGETQYF
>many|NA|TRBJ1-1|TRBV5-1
TGCGCCAGCTCATCCGACACTGGTGTCACTGAAGCTTTCTTT
CASSSDTGVTEAFF
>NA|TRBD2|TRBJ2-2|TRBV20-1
TGCAGTGCTAGCTCTAGCGGGAAGAACACCGGGGAGCTGTTTTTT
CSASSSGKNTGELFF
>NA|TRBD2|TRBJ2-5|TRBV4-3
TGCGCCAGCAGCCAGGGAAGCGGGGGGCCTCAGGAGACCCAGTACTTC
CASSQGSGGPQETQYF
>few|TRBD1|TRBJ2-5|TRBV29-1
TGCAGCTCCGTTACCGGGACAGGGTTTATAGAGACCCAGTACTTC
CSSVTGTGFIETQYF
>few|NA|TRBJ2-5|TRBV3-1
TGTGCCAGCAGCCAACGGGACGGAGGTCAGACCCAGTACTTC
CASSQRDGGQTQYF
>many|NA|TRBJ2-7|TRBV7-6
TGTGCCAGCAGCTCAAAAATGACAGGTCTTCAGTACTTC
CASSSKMTGLQYF
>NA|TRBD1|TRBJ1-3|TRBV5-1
TGCGCCAGCAGCGCAGGGGGTCTCGGAAACACCATATATTTT
CASSAGGLGNTIYF
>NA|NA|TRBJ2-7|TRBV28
TGTGCCAGCAGTTTACAGGGGCCCGAGCAGTACTTC
CASSLQGPEQYF
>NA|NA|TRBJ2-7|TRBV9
TGTGCCAGCAGCGTATCCGGGAGTGAGTACGAGCAGTACTTC
CASSVSGSEYEQYF
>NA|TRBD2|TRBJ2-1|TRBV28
TGTGCCAGCAGTCCCGCCTCACTAGCGGGGACCCTGTTCTTC
CASSPASLAGTLFF
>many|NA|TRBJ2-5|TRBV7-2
TGTGCCAGCAGCTTAGTCTACAAAGAGACCCAGTACTTC
CASSLVYKETQYF
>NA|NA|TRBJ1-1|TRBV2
TGTGCCAGCACCGAACTAGGGTTTAACACTGAAGCTTTCTTT
CASTELGFNTEAFF
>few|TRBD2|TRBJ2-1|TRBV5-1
TGCGCCAGCAGCTTGCTAGCGGAGCAGCAGTTCTTC
CASSLLAEQQFF
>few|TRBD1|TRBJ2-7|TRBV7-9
TGTGCCAGCAGACAGGGGATGGGTGGCTCCTACGAGCAGTACTTC
CASRQGMGGSYEQYF
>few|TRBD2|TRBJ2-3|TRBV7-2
TGTGCCAGCAGCCTTCTAGCGGGAGTTCCAGATACGCAGTATTTT
CASSLLAGVPDTQYF
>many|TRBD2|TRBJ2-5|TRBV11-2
TGTGCCAGCAGCTTAGGGGTGTGGAGCGGGAGGAGGAGAGGAGAGACCCAGTACTTC
CASSLGVWSGRRRGETQYF
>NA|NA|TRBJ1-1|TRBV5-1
TGCGCCAGAAGCTTGGTTGGTGGAACTGAAGCTTTCTTT
CARSLVGGTEAFF
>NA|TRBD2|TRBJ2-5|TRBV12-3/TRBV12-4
TGTGCCAGGGGGACTAGCGCCCTGCAAGAGACCCAGTACTTC
CARGTSALQETQYF
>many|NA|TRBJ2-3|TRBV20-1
TGCAGTGCTAGAGATTGGTTGCCGGAAGGGGCCCGAGGTACGCAGTATTTT
CSARDWLPEGARGTQYF
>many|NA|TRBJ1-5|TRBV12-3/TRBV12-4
TGTGCCAGCAGTTTATTTGGGGCTGAGAACAATCAGCCCCAGCATTTT
CASSLFGAENNQPQHF
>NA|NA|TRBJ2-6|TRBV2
TGTGCCAGCAGCACGGACATGTGGTACCCTGGGGCCAACGTCCTGACTTTC
CASSTDMWYPGANVLTF
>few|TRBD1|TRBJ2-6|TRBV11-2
TGTGCCAGCAGCTTCCGGGACAGGGTTGACTCGAGGGCCAACGTCCTGACTTTC
CASSFRDRVDSRANVLTF
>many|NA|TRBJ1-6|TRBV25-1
TGTGCCAGCAGTGGAGAACATAATTCACCCCTCCACTTT
CASSGEHNSPLHF
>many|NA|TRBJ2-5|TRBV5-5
TGTGCCAGCAGCCATTCCTCGGAGACCCAGTACTTC
CASSHSSETQYF
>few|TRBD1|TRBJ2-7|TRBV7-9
TGTGCCAGCAGCTTAGGTCCCGGGACAGGGGCCTACGAGCAGTACTTC
CASSLGPGTGAYEQYF